The 4 T cell receptor beta chains given below trace back to one sample, sequenced in a study of T cell changes during pregnancy in multiple sclerosis. Data came from immunoSEQ multiplex PCR; TCRdb stores just in-frame clones and leaves some out. This table holds around 50,000 clones, about 83% found once. The sequenced material came from peripheral blood from another person, used as feeder cells. These receptors came from a human donor whose cells served as feeder cells for cultures in a pregnancy study.

By sample share, this clone is medium-sized (0.01 to 0.1%). The chain joins TRBV4-1 to TRBJ1-2, with a possible D match to TRBD1 (5 bases). V was clipped by 4 bases and J by 4 bases, with 16 bases between them. This CDR3 region has 15 residues. Germline CDR1 and CDR2: MGHRA and YSYEKL. The CDR3 sequence is CASSPGAAGSYGYTF. The CDR3 bases are TGCGCCAGCAGCCCAGGAGCGGCAGGGAGCTATGGCTACACCTTC.

This clone appeared a few times. CDR3 nucleotide sequence: TGTGCCAGCAGCCCTAATCCTACCGGGGAGCTGTTTTTT. It is translated as CASSPNPTGELFF. The chain recombines TRBV27 with TRBJ2-2; D not resolved. This CDR3 comprises 13 residues. With 6 bases removed from V and 5 bases from J, the gap between germline ends came to 10 bases. Germline V gene sequence: CDR1 MNHEY, CDR2 SMNVEV (reference sequence).

The chain has TRBV4-2 and TRBJ2-1; TRBD2 is a possible D gene (6 bases). Trimming cost V 1 base and J 0 bases, with 13 bases left between them. The CDR3 is made up of 17 amino acids. The germline V gene encodes CDR1 LGHNA and CDR2 YNFKEQ. The CDR3 region is CASSQVSGDSSYNEQFF. CDR3 in DNA: TGTGCCAGCAGCCAAGTATCGGGGGATAGCTCCTACAATGAGCAGTTCTTC.

This chain uses TRBV30 with TRBJ2-7; TRBD2 matches at 13 bases. Germline V lookup: CDR1 GTSNPN, CDR2 SVGIG (reference sequence). The CDR3 spans 15 residues. Unmatched junction bases numbered 6, after V lost 6 bases and J lost 1 base. In DNA, the CDR3 is TGTGCCTGTCAAGAGGGACTAGCGGGATCCTACGAGCAGTACTTC. This encodes CACQEGLAGSYEQYF.